This TCR beta chain came from a study of early stage breast cancer tumors. Overall study: ER+/PR+/HER2- status applied to about 80% of the 16 invasive breast tumors. Study outcomes and limitations: Comparing each tissue with blood distinguished tumor from normal in about 90% of the 16 patients. Most shared enriched TCRB sequences were commonly generated ones.

Regarding this clone: The antigen remains undetermined.

CDR3 length equals 13 residues. Germline CDR1 is SNHLY and CDR2 is FYNNEI. The germline V and J ends were trimmed by 8 bases and 5 bases, with 13 bases remaining between them. Blood replicates held 0.5 ug DNA, tumor or normal breast around 1.5 ug, two each. TCRdb keeps only in-frame clones here, not all; method: immunoSEQ multiplex PCR. Of tens of thousands of clones listed, over 80% are singletons. This TCR derives from a person in their 70s with breast cancer. The chain combines TRBV2 with TRBJ2-1; D perhaps matches TRBD2 (6 bases). Sequencing was performed on blood. This CDR3 reads CASGSGADNEQFF. CDR3 bases: TGTGCCAGCGGTAGCGGAGCTGACAATGAGCAGTTCTTC.